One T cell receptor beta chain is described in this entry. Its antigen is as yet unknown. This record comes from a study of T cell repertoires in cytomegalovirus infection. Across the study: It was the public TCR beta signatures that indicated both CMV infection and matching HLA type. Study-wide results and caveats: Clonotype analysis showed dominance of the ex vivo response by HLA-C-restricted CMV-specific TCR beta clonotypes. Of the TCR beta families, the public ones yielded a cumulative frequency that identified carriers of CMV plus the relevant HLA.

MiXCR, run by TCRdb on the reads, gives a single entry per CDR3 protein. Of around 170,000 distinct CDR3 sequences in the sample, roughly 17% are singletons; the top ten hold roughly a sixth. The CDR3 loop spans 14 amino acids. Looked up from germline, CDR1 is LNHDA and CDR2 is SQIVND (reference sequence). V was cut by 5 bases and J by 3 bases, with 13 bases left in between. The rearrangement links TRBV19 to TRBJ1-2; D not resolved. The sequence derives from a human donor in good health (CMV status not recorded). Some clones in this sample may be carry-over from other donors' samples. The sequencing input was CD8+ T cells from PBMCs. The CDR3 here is CASSSGLFDYGYTF. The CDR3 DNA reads TGTGCCAGTAGTTCCGGACTGTTCGACTATGGCTACACCTTC.